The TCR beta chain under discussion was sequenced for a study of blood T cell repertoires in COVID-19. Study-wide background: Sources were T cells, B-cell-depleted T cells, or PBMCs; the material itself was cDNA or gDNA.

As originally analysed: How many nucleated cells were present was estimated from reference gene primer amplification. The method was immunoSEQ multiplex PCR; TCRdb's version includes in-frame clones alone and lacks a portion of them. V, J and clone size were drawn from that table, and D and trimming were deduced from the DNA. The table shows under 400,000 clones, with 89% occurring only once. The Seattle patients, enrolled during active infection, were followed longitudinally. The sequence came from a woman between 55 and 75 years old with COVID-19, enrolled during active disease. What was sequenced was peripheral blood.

DNA of the CDR3: TGTGCCAGCAGAACAGACAGGGGTTGGGACACTGAAGCTTTCTTT. Its protein product is CASRTDRGWDTEAFF. The chain joins TRBV2 to TRBJ1-1; 8 nucleotides agree with TRBD1. CDR1 is SNHLY and CDR2 is FYNNEI in the germline V gene. The CDR3 extends over 15 amino acids. V gave up 6 bases and J gave up 3 bases; unmatched junction bases: 9.